The present T cell receptor beta chain was sequenced within a study of regulatory T cells in long-lasting Graves disease. As to time point: newly diagnosed GD, antithyroid drugs for less than 3 months. TCR sequences were obtained from RNA taken from PBMCs. Construction of the TCR beta libraries employed iRepertoire HTBI primers in conjunction with Arm-PCR of CDR3 regions. TCRdb reprocessed the multiplex PCR reads via MiXCR and lists one record per CDR3 protein. The top ten hold more than 10% of the sample, which has approximately 440,000 distinct CDR3 sequences, 15% to 20% seen once. Ten or more counts support this clonotype. These same records also appear under a second study, on T cells in Graves' hyperthyroidism and ophthalmopathy.

The receptor was derived from a man in his forties with Graves disease. Sequenced here: peripheral blood mononuclear cells (PBMCs), sampled at new diagnosis, from a patient treated with antithyroid drugs.

The CDR3 protein is CATSRGGGQGGYNEQFF. The CDR3 nucleotides read TGTGCCACCAGCAGAGGAGGGGGACAGGGGGGTTACAATGAGCAGTTCTTC. The chain carries TRBV15 and TRBJ2-1, with 11 bases aligning to TRBD1. Germline loops: CDR1 LNHNV, CDR2 YYDKDF (reference sequence). V shed 1 base and J 4 bases; nucleotides not matched to a gene: 6. The CDR3 loop spans 17 amino acids.